Listed here is a single T cell receptor beta chain. As yet, its antigen is unknown. The sample originates from a study of chemoradiotherapy in HPV16-positive cancers. In the study overall: Candidate HPV-specific T-cell clones and common TCR motifs came from functional assays in a couple of HPV16-positive patients. General observations from the study: Functional assays defining HPV-specific T cells used only a couple of HPV16-positive patients.

Sequencing used immunoSEQ multiplex PCR; TCRdb keeps in-frame clones, though not all of them. The repertoire consists of about 35,000 clones, with about 90% occurring once and the leading ten covering approximately 3.6%. This CDR3 is built from 14 residues. Germline V gene data show CDR1 as SQVTM and CDR2 as ANQGSEA. V shed 7 bases, J shed 3 bases, and the junction held 7 bases outside the gene matches. This clonotype originated in a human donor with HPV-associated anogenital cancer. The material was blood, obtained from a patient who underwent chemoradiotherapy. V and J are TRBV29-1 and TRBJ2-1; 9 nucleotides line up with TRBD1. The chain's CDR3 is CSASTGGLYNEQFF. The CDR3 DNA follows: TGCAGCGCCTCGACAGGGGGGCTCTACAATGAGCAGTTCTTC.